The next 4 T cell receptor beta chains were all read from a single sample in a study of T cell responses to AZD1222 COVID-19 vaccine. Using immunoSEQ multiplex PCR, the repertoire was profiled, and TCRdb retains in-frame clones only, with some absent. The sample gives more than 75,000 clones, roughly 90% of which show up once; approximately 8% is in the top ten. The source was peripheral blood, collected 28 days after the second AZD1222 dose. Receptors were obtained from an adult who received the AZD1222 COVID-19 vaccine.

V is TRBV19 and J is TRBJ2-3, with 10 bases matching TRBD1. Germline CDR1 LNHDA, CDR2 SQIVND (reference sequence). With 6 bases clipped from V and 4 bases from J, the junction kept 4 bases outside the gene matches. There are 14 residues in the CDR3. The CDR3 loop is CASSLGTGADTQYF. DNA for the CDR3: TGTGCCAGTAGCCTCGGGACAGGGGCAGATACGCAGTATTTT.

The CDR3 is CASSLKGQGGNEQYF. The CDR3 DNA is TGTGCCAGCAGCTTGAAGGGACAGGGAGGTAACGAGCAGTACTTC. This chain links TRBV7-2 with TRBJ2-7, with 9 positions matching TRBD1. Germline loops: CDR1 SGHTA, CDR2 FQGNSA. Losses at the gene ends were 3 bases for V and 5 bases for J; bases not matched to a gene: 8. CDR3 length: 15 residues. The entire variable domain, with the rest obtained from reference TRBV7-2 and TRBJ2-7, is as follows: GAGVSQSPSNKVTEKGKDVELRCDPISGHTALYWYRQSLGQGLEFLIYFQGNSAPDKSGLPSDRFSAERTGGSVSTLTIQRTQQEDSAVYLCASSLKGQGGNEQYFGPGTRLTVT.

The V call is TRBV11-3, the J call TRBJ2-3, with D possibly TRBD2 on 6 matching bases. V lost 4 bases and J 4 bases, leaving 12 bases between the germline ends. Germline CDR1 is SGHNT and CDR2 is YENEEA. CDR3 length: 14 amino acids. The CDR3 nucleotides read TGTGCCAGCAGCTGGGGCGGGACGGCAGATACGCAGTATTTT. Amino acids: CASSWGGTADTQYF.

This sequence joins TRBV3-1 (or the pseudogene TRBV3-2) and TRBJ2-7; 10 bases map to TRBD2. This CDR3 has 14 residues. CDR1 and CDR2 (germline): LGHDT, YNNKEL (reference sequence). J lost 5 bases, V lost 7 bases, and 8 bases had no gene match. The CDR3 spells CASNLAGARDEQYF. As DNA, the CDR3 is TGTGCCAGCAACCTAGCGGGAGCTCGTGACGAGCAGTACTTC.